Each of the 5 T cell receptor beta chains below was sequenced from the same sample in a study of graft-versus-host responses after intestinal transplantation. The data were produced by immunoSEQ multiplex PCR, yet TCRdb's version contains in-frame clones alone and is incomplete. Of around 38,000 clones detected, roughly 80% appear once; the ten largest clones hold around 3.2%. Sequencing was performed on PBMCs, taken about 1,000 days after transplant. The receptors were sampled from a human patient who received an intestinal transplant, so some T cells may come from the graft donor.

This clone was seen a few times. This chain connects TRBV11-3 to TRBJ2-5; maybe TRBD2 (6 bases). The ends were cut back, 1 base at V and 2 bases at J, with 11 bases in the middle. Germline V gene lookup returns CDR1 SGHNT and CDR2 YENEEA. The CDR3 sequence is 15 residues long. The CDR3 protein is CASSLVAGKQETQYF. In DNA, the CDR3 is TGTGCCAGCAGCTTAGTGGCGGGGAAACAAGAGACCCAGTACTTC.

The CDR3: CASSEEEGGYSPLHF. CDR3 DNA sequence: TGTGCCAGCAGTGAAGAAGAGGGGGGGTATTCACCCCTCCACTTT. V is TRBV6-1 and J is TRBJ1-6; possible D gene TRBD1, 6 bases. V was pared by 1 base and J by 8 bases, with 12 bases between. The CDR3 has 15 residues. In germline, CDR1 is MNHNS, CDR2 SASEGT.

This clone has only one observation. V usage is TRBV28 and J usage is TRBJ1-1, with a tentative D call TRBD1 (6 bases). Germline CDR1 MDHEN, CDR2 SYDVKM. This CDR3 region has 13 residues. Trimming took 4 bases from V and 7 from J, leaving 13 bases between them. CDR3 protein: CASSYRAPFEAFF. The CDR3 coding sequence is TGTGCCAGCAGTTACAGGGCCCCATTTGAAGCTTTCTTT.

A single count supports this clone. J is TRBJ2-5 and V is TRBV27; TRBD2 might be the D (6 bases). Germline V gives CDR1 MNHEY, CDR2 SMNVEV (reference sequence). V lost 6 bases, J lost 7 bases, and 21 bases lay in between. The CDR3 is 15 residues long. The CDR3 sequence is CASRGSWRGVGTQYF. As DNA, the CDR3 is TGTGCCAGCAGGGGGTCCTGGCGGGGAGTGGGGACCCAGTACTTC.

V gene TRBV4-2 combines with J gene TRBJ2-6; perhaps TRBD1 as D (6 bases). The CDR3 contains 16 residues. Trimming pared 0 bases from V and 0 bases from J, leaving 6 bases between. Germline assignment: CDR1 LGHNA and CDR2 YNFKEQ. Here the CDR3 DNA reads TGTGCCAGCAGCCAAGAGGACAGCTCTGGGGCCAACGTCCTGACTTTC. Its translation is CASSQEDSSGANVLTF.